This T cell receptor (beta chain) was recovered during a study of read filtering for tumor transcriptome and immune sequencing. Study background: Patients were approximately 17 male and about 15 female, mean age roughly 70 years, range roughly 47 to 85. Whole-transcriptome libraries were prepared after DNase treatment. RNA-seq yielded only roughly 75 to 1,300 TCR reads, IR-seq about 4.05 to 11 million.

The CDR3 covers 13 residues. The germline CDR1 and CDR2 sequences are SQVTM and ANQGSEA. In this sample, this clonotype turned up many times. Its antigen is currently unknown. At one end the junction does not follow the germline gene, possibly because of a read error. This library used approximately 390 ng RNA and molecular barcoded adaptors spanning alpha/delta and beta/gamma chains. MiXCR, applied by TCRdb to the reads, yields one record per CDR3 protein. The sample records 25,000 to 35,000 distinct CDR3 sequences, 18% being singletons. Broader study findings: In IR-seq, single-read clonotypes were about 81.9% of clonotypes but roughly 3.5% of reads.

Material for sequencing was a population of CD138-negative cells sorted from bone marrow. This chain uses TRBV29-1 with TRBJ1-1; the D gene is possibly TRBD1 (5 bases). The clonotype comes from a donor aged 40 or over with multiple myeloma. The CDR3 DNA is TGCAGCGTTGGGGGGTTGGGGAACGCTGAAGCTTTCTTT. This codes for CSVGGLGNAEAFF.